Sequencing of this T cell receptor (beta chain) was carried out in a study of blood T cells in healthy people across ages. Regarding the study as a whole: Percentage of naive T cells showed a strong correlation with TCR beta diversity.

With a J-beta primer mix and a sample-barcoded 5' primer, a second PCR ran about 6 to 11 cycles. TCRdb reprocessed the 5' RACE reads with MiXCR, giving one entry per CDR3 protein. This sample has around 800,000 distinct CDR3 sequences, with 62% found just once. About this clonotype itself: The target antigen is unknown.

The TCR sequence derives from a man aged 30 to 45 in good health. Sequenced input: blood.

In DNA, the CDR3 is TGTGCCAGCAGCCAAGGGATCGGGGCAGGATCACAAGAGACCCAGTACTTC. Translating gives CASSQGIGAGSQETQYF. The V and J genes are TRBV4-2 and TRBJ2-7, with D perhaps TRBD1 or TRBD2 (5 bases each). Near its end, the DNA agrees better with TRBJ2-5, so the J call may be wrong. From germline, CDR1 is LGHNA and CDR2 YNFKEQ. The CDR3 runs 17 residues.